The 20 T cell receptor beta chains presented below share a single source sample, sequenced in a study of blood T cells in healthy people across ages. Combining a sample-barcoded 5' primer with a J-beta primer mix, a second PCR ran for about 7 to 11 cycles. TCRdb recomputed calls from the 5' RACE reads with MiXCR, one row per CDR3 protein. The table lists approximately 800,000 distinct CDR3 sequences, roughly 64% of them singletons. What was sequenced was blood. All receptors derive from a young man in good health.

This clonotype appeared many times. The chain employs TRBV12-3 or TRBV12-4 and TRBJ2-5; D remains ambiguous. Trimming left V 3 bases short and J 2 bases short, with 7 bases between. The CDR3 runs 13 residues. The CDR3 loop is CASSFGRQETQYF. CDR3 DNA sequence: TGTGCCAGCAGTTTTGGGCGGCAAGAGACCCAGTACTTC.

The chain joins TRBV12-3 or TRBV12-4 to TRBJ2-1; TRBD2 is a possible D gene (6 bases). The CDR3 runs to 13 residues. The germline V and J ends were trimmed by 6 bases and 8 bases, with 14 bases remaining between them. CDR3 sequence reads: CASRRPGLHEQFF. For the CDR3, the DNA is TGTGCCAGCAGGCGCCCGGGACTGCATGAGCAGTTCTTC.

The chain links TRBV28 to TRBJ2-5, with TRBD1 identical over 7 bases. The J call is doubtful: the DNA matches TRBJ2-4 better. Germline lookup yields CDR1 MDHEN and CDR2 SYDVKM. The CDR3 is 13 amino acids. CDR3 in amino acids: CASTRTGVNIQYF. As DNA, the CDR3 is TGTGCCAGCACCCGGACAGGCGTAAACATTCAGTACTTC.

This chain uses TRBV2 with TRBJ1-2, with D tentatively TRBD1 (5 bases). The CDR3 consists of 15 residues. Trimming cost V 11 bases and J 4 bases, with 23 bases left between them. Germline values: CDR1 SNHLY, CDR2 FYNNEI. The CDR3 loop is CAVGREHLGTYGYTF. CDR3 nucleotide sequence: TGTGCCGTCGGGCGGGAACATTTGGGGACCTATGGCTACACCTTC.

This clonotype was seen more than once but under ten times. This chain connects TRBV6-5 to TRBJ1-1; D is ambiguous. The CDR3 is 11 amino acids. Germline values: CDR1 MNHEY, CDR2 SVGAGI. Trimming stripped 6 bases from V and 8 bases from J, with 10 bases between. CDR3 DNA sequence: TGTGCCAGCAGGTCAATCGGGGAAGCTTTCTTT. Its translation: CASRSIGEAFF.

The chain combines TRBV29-1 with TRBJ2-3, with 11 bases fitting TRBD2. Germline CDR1 reads SQVTM; CDR2 reads ANQGSEA. With V trimmed by 6 bases and J by 0 bases, 2 bases remained unmatched. This CDR3 comprises 14 residues. This CDR3 is CSVGTSGSTDTQYF. The CDR3 DNA sequence: TGCAGCGTGGGGACTAGCGGAAGCACAGATACGCAGTATTTT.

V gene TRBV11-2 combines with J gene TRBJ1-3; D gene uncertain. The CDR3 is 17 residues long. Trimming stripped 4 bases from V and 0 bases from J, with 16 bases between. Germline CDR1 is SGHAT and CDR2 is FQNNGV. CDR3 residues: CASSSPSRANSGNTIYF. The CDR3 DNA follows: TGTGCCAGCAGCTCTCCCAGTAGGGCCAACTCTGGAAACACCATATATTTT. Full variable domain (missing parts from reference TRBV11-2 and TRBJ1-3): EAGVAQSPRYKIIEKRQSVAFWCNPISGHATLYWYQQILGQGPKLLIQFQNNGVVDDSQLPKDRFSAERLKGVDSTLKIQPAKLEDSAVYLCASSSPSRANSGNTIYFGEGSWLTVV.

This clonotype has more than one count but fewer than ten. This rearrangement joins TRBV4-2 to TRBJ2-3; 9 bases fit TRBD2. CDR1 and CDR2 (germline): LGHNA, YNFKEQ. J was trimmed by 5 bases and V by 1 base; bases with no gene match: 7. The CDR3 is 16 amino acids. The CDR3 spells CASSQVLAGEVDTQYF. The CDR3 coding sequence is TGTGCCAGCAGCCAAGTTTTAGCGGGAGAAGTAGATACGCAGTATTTT.

The J gene is TRBJ2-3, the V gene TRBV12-3 or TRBV12-4; D tentatively reads TRBD1 or TRBD2 (5 bases each). V gave up 2 bases and J gave up 10 bases, with 10 bases separating them. CDR3 length: 12 residues. This CDR3 is CASSLMRGAQYF. CDR3 DNA: TGTGCCAGCAGTTTAATGAGAGGGGCGCAGTATTTT.

The CDR3 DNA reads TGTGCCAGCAGCTTAGTGGGACAGGGGGATCCGGGGTACTTC. This translates into CASSLVGQGDPGYF. J is TRBJ2-5 and V is TRBV7-2; 11 bases agree with TRBD1. The V gene end was trimmed by 1 base and the J gene end by 13 bases; junction bases not matched to a gene: 8. The CDR3 consists of 14 residues. The germline gives CDR1 SGHTA, CDR2 FQGNSA.

The chain links TRBV6-1 to TRBJ1-2; tentative D call: TRBD1 (6 bases). Trimming left V 6 bases short and J 3 bases short, with 20 bases between. This CDR3 is 16 amino acids long. The germline V gene encodes CDR1 MNHNS and CDR2 SASEGT. CDR3 in amino acids: CASSFVNRASDYGYTF. The CDR3 nucleotides read TGTGCCAGCAGCTTCGTTAACAGGGCTTCTGACTATGGCTACACCTTC.

This chain uses TRBV10-3 with TRBJ2-5; D possibly uses TRBD1 or TRBD2 (5 bases each). Trimming took 11 bases from V and 11 from J, leaving 21 bases between them. This CDR3 contains 12 residues. Germline assignment: CDR1 ENHRY and CDR2 SYGVKD. The DNA of the CDR3 is TGTGCCCAGGGACCTACCGTCAATGAGCAGTACTTC. Translation gives CAQGPTVNEQYF.

This clonotype was observed a few times. The gene calls are TRBV7-3 and TRBJ2-7; D perhaps matches TRBD2 (6 bases). V was cut by 4 bases and J by 3 bases, with 19 bases left in between. This CDR3 comprises 16 residues. Germline V gene data show CDR1 as SGHTA and CDR2 as FQGTGA. The CDR3 loop is CASSSHGALANYEQYF. DNA of the CDR3: TGTGCCAGCAGCTCCCATGGCGCTCTAGCGAACTACGAGCAGTACTTC.

V is TRBV6-2 or TRBV6-3 and J is TRBJ2-3; D is unclear. The germline V and J ends were trimmed by 6 bases and 2 bases, with 9 bases remaining between them. In germline, CDR1 is MNHEY, CDR2 SVGEGT. CDR3 length: 13 residues. CDR3 coding DNA: TGTGCCAGCAGGCGACTGAACACAGATACGCAGTATTTT. It yields the protein CASRRLNTDTQYF.

The chain joins TRBV4-2 to TRBJ2-1; 12 bases fit TRBD2. Trimming removed 5 bases from V and 1 base from J; junction bases left unmatched: 6. This CDR3 is built from 17 residues. CDR1 is LGHNA, CDR2 YNFKEQ, per germline. The CDR3 DNA sequence: TGTGCCAGCAGCGATTCTAGCGGGAGGGGGTCCTACAATGAGCAGTTCTTC. Its protein product is CASSDSSGRGSYNEQFF.

This clonotype was detected only a few times. The rearrangement uses TRBV6-6 and TRBJ1-1; D ambiguous. The germline V and J ends were trimmed by 2 bases and 4 bases, with 5 bases remaining between them. The CDR3 is made up of 12 amino acids. CDR1 is MNHNY and CDR2 is SVGAGI in the germline V gene (reference sequence). This CDR3 reads CASSYDFTEAFF. CDR3 sequence (DNA): TGTGCCAGCAGTTACGACTTCACTGAAGCTTTCTTT.

As for this clonotype: One junction end disagrees with the germline gene, perhaps due to a read error. The rearrangement links TRBV7-2 to TRBJ2-6; a weak D match, TRBD1 (5 bases). This CDR3 is built from 15 residues. Germline CDR1 is SGHTA and CDR2 is FQGNSA. The CDR3 DNA reads as TGTGCCAGCAGCTGGACGTTCTCTGGGGCCAACGTCCCGACTTTC. Protein sequence: CASSWTFSGANVPTF.

The CDR3: CASSPVDSSRETQYF. In DNA, the CDR3 is TGTGCCAGCAGCCCCGTGGACAGTAGCCGAGAGACCCAGTACTTC. The rearrangement uses TRBV28 and TRBJ2-5; D is perhaps TRBD1 (6 bases). V lost 6 bases to trimming and J lost 4 bases, with 18 bases between them. The CDR3 has 15 residues. Germline assignment: CDR1 MDHEN and CDR2 SYDVKM.

The genes are TRBV2 and TRBJ2-7; D is uncertain. In germline, CDR1 is SNHLY, CDR2 FYNNEI. The CDR3 is made up of 15 amino acids. With 2 bases removed from V and 1 base from J, the gap between germline ends came to 12 bases. The CDR3 loop reads CASSEKWAMSYEQYF. The CDR3, as DNA: TGTGCCAGCAGTGAAAAATGGGCGATGTCCTACGAGCAGTACTTC.

The chain employs TRBV27 and TRBJ2-7; TRBD1 matches at 11 bases. The CDR3 covers 14 residues. Germline trimming cut 4 bases from V and 6 bases from J; bases unmatched to any gene: 5. Germline CDR1 and CDR2: MNHEY and SMNVEV (reference sequence). The CDR3 nucleotides read TGTGCCAGCAGTTGGGGGACAGGGGGTATCGAGCAGTACTTC. Protein: CASSWGTGGIEQYF.